The present T cell receptor beta chain was sequenced within a study of metastatic and nonmetastatic thyroid tumors. Thyroid surgery was preceded by no treatment in any patient. As processed by the authors: Using the CDR3 differences seen across clinicopathological groups, the authors built a distant-metastasis classifier for papillary thyroid cancer, which was meant to discriminate distant-metastatic patients. With MiXCR, TCRdb reprocessed the PCR reads. These V and J calls derive from TCRdb rather than the authors' analysis. Here the sample spans about 16,000 clones, roughly a third being singletons. Trimming removed 1 base at V and 5 bases at J, with 9 bases between. This CDR3 is 13 amino acids long. Germline CDR1 reads SGHNT; CDR2 reads YENEEA.

The chain employs TRBV11-3 and TRBJ2-7, with D tentatively TRBD1 or TRBD2 (5 bases each). The sequence was obtained from a male donor with papillary thyroid cancer or a benign thyroid nodule (not recorded which). Some clones in this sample may be carry-over from other donors' samples. Sequencing was performed on tumor tissue. DNA of the CDR3: TGTGCCAGCAGCTTAGGGTGGGGGAACGAGCAGTACTTC. Its protein product is CASSLGWGNEQYF.